Below, 27 T cell receptor beta chains from the same sample are listed, as sequenced in a study of blood T cell repertoires in COVID-19. Using immunoSEQ multiplex PCR, the repertoire was profiled, and TCRdb retains in-frame clones only, with some absent. The repertoire has 150,000 or so clones, about 75% of them found once; the top ten carry under 3%. Sample: PBMCs or T cells enriched from blood (not recorded which). The receptors were sampled from a woman in her 50s who had recovered from COVID-19.

This clone has a single count. The chain joins TRBV5-8 to TRBJ2-7; 11 positions match TRBD2. V shed 1 base, J shed 0 bases, and the junction held 9 bases outside the gene matches. Germline V gene lookup returns CDR1 SGHTS and CDR2 YDEGEE. The length of the CDR3 is 18 residues. CDR3 protein: CASSLRTSGWRGSYEQYF. CDR3 DNA sequence: TGTGCCAGCAGCTTGAGGACTAGCGGGTGGAGAGGCTCCTACGAGCAGTACTTC.

This clone appeared a few times. The rearrangement uses TRBV9 and TRBJ2-1; 7 nucleotides align to TRBD1. The germline gives CDR1 SGDLS, CDR2 YYNGEE. The CDR3 covers 14 residues. V was pared by 0 bases and J by 10 bases, with 7 bases of the junction left unmatched. CDR3 in amino acids: CASSVGGGDLEQFF. CDR3 in DNA: TGTGCCAGCAGCGTAGGAGGGGGCGACTTGGAGCAGTTCTTC.

The chain recombines TRBV19 with TRBJ1-6; D is perhaps TRBD1 (5 bases). Deletions cut 6 bases from V and 9 bases from J, with 9 bases between. The CDR3 runs to 12 residues. Per germline, CDR1 LNHDA and CDR2 SQIVND (reference sequence). DNA of the CDR3: TGTGCCAGTAGCCCAGGGCTTTCACCCCTCCACTTT. It is translated as CASSPGLSPLHF.

The chain links TRBV5-6 to TRBJ2-1; D remains ambiguous. CDR1 and CDR2 from the germline V gene are SGHDT and YYEEEE. V shed 4 bases and J shed 0 bases, with 11 bases lying between them. The CDR3 is 15 residues long. For the CDR3, the DNA is TGTGCCAGCAGCCCCGGGTGGAGCTCCTACAATGAGCAGTTCTTC. As protein: CASSPGWSSYNEQFF.

The chain has TRBV4-2 and TRBJ2-3, with 12 bases that match TRBD2. V shed 2 bases, J shed 2 bases, and the junction held 11 bases outside the gene matches. Germline CDR1 reads LGHNA; CDR2 reads YNFKEQ. The CDR3 is made up of 19 amino acids. DNA for the CDR3: TGTGCCAGCAGCCAATTGGCCCTAGCGGGGGGGCCTGCCACAGATACGCAGTATTTT. Residues: CASSQLALAGGPATDTQYF.

The rearrangement uses TRBV3-1 (or the pseudogene TRBV3-2) and TRBJ2-1, with TRBD2 as a possible D gene (6 bases). Trimming left V 1 base short and J 7 bases short, with 8 bases between. CDR1 is LGHDT and CDR2 is YNNKEL in the germline V gene (reference sequence). CDR3 length equals 13 residues. CDR3 bases: TGTGCCAGCAGCCAAGTCCGGGGGAATGAGCAGTTCTTC. Amino acid sequence: CASSQVRGNEQFF.

In this sample, this clone turned up a few times. The chain employs TRBV25-1 and TRBJ2-3, with TRBD2 matching over 9 bases. Germline CDR1 reads MGHDK; CDR2 reads SYGVNS. This CDR3 comprises 18 residues. V lost 8 bases, J lost 5 bases, and 20 bases stayed unmatched. The CDR3: CASGTHVGGGGARDTQYF. CDR3 sequence (DNA): TGTGCCAGCGGAACGCACGTCGGCGGCGGGGGGGCGAGAGATACGCAGTATTTT. The variable domain in full, with the rest retrieved from reference TRBV25-1 and TRBJ2-3, is EADIYQTPRYLVIGTGKKITLECSQTMGHDKMYWYQQDPGMELHLIHYSYGVNSTEKGDLSSESTVSRIRTEHFPLTLESARPSHTSQYLCASGTHVGGGGARDTQYFGPGTRLTVL.

V gene TRBV11-2 combines with J gene TRBJ1-1; D remains unclear. Germline V CDR1 and CDR2: SGHAT, FQNNGV. Trimming removed 6 bases from V and 6 bases from J, with 8 bases in between. The CDR3 sequence is 11 residues long. CDR3 in amino acids: CASRRRSEAFF. In DNA, the CDR3 is TGTGCCAGCAGGAGGAGGTCTGAAGCTTTCTTT.

The chain joins TRBV5-1 to TRBJ1-2; 9 bases fit TRBD1. The J segment lost 7 bases and the V segment lost 2 bases, leaving 3 bases of the junction unmatched. Germline lookup yields CDR1 SGHRS and CDR2 YFSETQ. The CDR3 has 13 residues. The CDR3 sequence: CASSLSGQGGYTF. The CDR3 coding sequence is TGCGCCAGCAGCTTATCGGGACAGGGTGGCTACACCTTC.

The rearrangement uses TRBV18 and TRBJ1-2; TRBD1 might be the D (5 bases). The CDR3 is 11 amino acids. CDR1 is KGHSH, CDR2 LQKENI, per germline. V was clipped by 2 bases and J by 8 bases, with 6 bases between them. The CDR3 DNA follows: TGTGCCAGCTCACCAAACAGGGGCTACACCTTC. It encodes CASSPNRGYTF. The full variable domain, its missing parts supplied by reference TRBV18 and TRBJ1-2, is NAGVMQNPRHLVRRRGQEARLRCSPMKGHSHVYWYRQLPEEGLKFMVYLQKENIIDESGMPKERFSAEFPKEGPSILRIQQVVRGDSAAYFCASSPNRGYTFGSGTRLTVV.

The rearrangement links TRBV28 to TRBJ1-1; 11 bases line up with TRBD1. V trimming: 2 bases; J trimming: 5 bases; junction bases outside the gene matches: 4. Germline loops: CDR1 MDHEN, CDR2 SYDVKM. The CDR3 length is 15 residues. CDR3 in amino acids: CASSLGQGARTEAFF. The DNA for the CDR3 is TGTGCCAGCAGTTTAGGACAGGGGGCGCGGACTGAAGCTTTCTTT.

The chain employs TRBV7-2 and TRBJ2-7; the D gene is possibly TRBD1 (7 bases). The CDR3 extends over 15 amino acids. Germline CDR1 and CDR2: SGHTA and FQGNSA. Trimming took off 1 base at V and 2 bases at J, with 12 bases between the two ends. DNA of the CDR3: TGTGCCAGCAGCTTAGGGGGGGACAGTGCCTACGAGCAGTACTTC. It codes for CASSLGGDSAYEQYF. Together with reference TRBV7-2 and TRBJ2-7, the CDR3 gives the full variable domain: GAGVSQSPSNKVTEKGKDVELRCDPISGHTALYWYRQSLGQGLEFLIYFQGNSAPDKSGLPSDRFSAERTGGSVSTLTIQRTQQEDSAVYLCASSLGGDSAYEQYFGPGTRLTVT.

The chain employs TRBV6-5 and TRBJ2-7, with D possibly TRBD1 on 6 matching bases. Germline V CDR1 and CDR2: MNHEY, SVGAGI. This CDR3 contains 15 residues. The germline V and J ends were trimmed by 6 bases and 0 bases, with 15 bases remaining between them. The CDR3 loop is CASRATGYLSYEQYF. The DNA of the CDR3 is TGTGCCAGCAGGGCGACAGGCTACCTCTCCTACGAGCAGTACTTC.

The chain's CDR3 is CASSDGPGETEAFF. The CDR3, as DNA: TGTGCCAGCAGCGACGGGCCGGGGGAGACTGAAGCTTTCTTT. The chain uses TRBV9 and TRBJ1-1; D is possibly TRBD1 (5 bases). The CDR3 is 14 residues long. V was cut by 3 bases and J by 5 bases, with 14 bases left in between. Germline values: CDR1 SGDLS, CDR2 YYNGEE.

V is TRBV4-1 and J is TRBJ2-7, with 7 bases matching TRBD2. The J segment lost 2 bases and the V segment lost 4 bases, leaving 8 bases of the junction unmatched. The CDR3 is 15 residues long. The germline CDR1 and CDR2 sequences are MGHRA and YSYEKL. The CDR3 DNA is TGCGCCAGCAGCCGGGACTATCTTGCGGCCTACGAGCAGTACTTC. Protein: CASSRDYLAAYEQYF.

The chain has TRBV6-5 and TRBJ2-2; 7 bases are a match to TRBD2. The V and J ends lost 4 bases and 2 bases, in that order; junction bases with no gene match: 4. The CDR3 is made up of 15 amino acids. The germline CDR1 and CDR2 sequences are MNHEY and SVGAGI. CDR3 sequence: CASSWGGSNTGELFF. The CDR3 DNA is TGTGCCAGCAGTTGGGGGGGGAGTAACACCGGGGAGCTGTTTTTT.

The chain is built from TRBV5-6 and TRBJ1-5; D remains unclear. The CDR3 contains 14 residues. Germline V gene sequence: CDR1 SGHDT, CDR2 YYEEEE. V shed 2 bases and J shed 9 bases, with 15 bases lying between them. The CDR3 DNA is TGTGCCAGCAGCTTAACACACAGAGAGGGGCCCCAGCATTTT. It specifies CASSLTHREGPQHF.

CDR3 sequence (DNA): TGTGCCAGCAGCCTAACTAGCGGATTTTACAATGAGCAGTTCTTC. It encodes CASSLTSGFYNEQFF. V is TRBV7-8 and J is TRBJ2-1; 8 positions agree with TRBD2. The germline CDR1 and CDR2 sequences are SGHVS and FQNEAQ. V shed 5 bases and J 4 bases; nucleotides not matched to a gene: 7. CDR3 size: 15 residues.

This clone has a single count. This chain connects TRBV7-3 to TRBJ1-1; 7 nucleotides align to TRBD1. This CDR3 has 15 residues. V lost 2 bases, J lost 1 base, and 4 bases stayed unmatched. The germline CDR1 and CDR2 sequences are SGHTA and FQGTGA. CDR3 protein: CASSLEGQQNTEAFF. CDR3 DNA sequence: TGTGCCAGCAGCTTAGAGGGACAGCAGAACACTGAAGCTTTCTTT.

The rearrangement joins TRBV9 to TRBJ2-1; D perhaps matches TRBD2 (5 bases). This CDR3 contains 15 residues. V lost 0 bases and J 5 bases, leaving 12 bases between the germline ends. Germline CDR1 reads SGDLS; CDR2 reads YYNGEE. The CDR3 nucleotides read TGTGCCAGCAGCGTAGCACCTAGCTATCACAATGAGCAGTTCTTC. It specifies CASSVAPSYHNEQFF. Using reference TRBV9 and TRBJ2-1 for the parts outside the CDR3, the full variable domain is DSGVTQTPKHLITATGQRVTLRCSPRSGDLSVYWYQQSLDQGLQFLIQYYNGEERAKGNILERFSAQQFPDLHSELNLSSLELGDSALYFCASSVAPSYHNEQFFGPGTRLTVL.

The V gene is TRBV7-9, the J gene TRBJ1-4; D call uncertain. In germline, CDR1 is SEHNR, CDR2 FQNEAQ (reference sequence). V was pared by 0 bases and J by 8 bases, with 10 bases between. The CDR3 runs to 14 residues. In DNA form, the CDR3 reads TGTGCCAGCAGCTTAGCTGCCGGCGGGGAAAAACTGTTTTTT. Its protein product is CASSLAAGGEKLFF.

This rearrangement joins TRBV5-1 to TRBJ2-3; 7 bases are shared with TRBD2. V lost 4 bases, J lost 3 bases, and 5 bases stayed unmatched. CDR1 is SGHRS, CDR2 YFSETQ, per germline. The CDR3 extends over 14 amino acids. The CDR3 DNA follows: TGCGCCAGCAGCCGGGGGGAGAGGACAGATACGCAGTATTTT. This translates into CASSRGERTDTQYF.

The chain uses TRBV6-5 and TRBJ2-3; the match to TRBD1 covers 10 bases. V lost 2 bases, J lost 2 bases, and 1 base stayed unmatched. This CDR3 has 15 residues. The germline CDR1 and CDR2 sequences are MNHEY and SVGAGI. The CDR3 reads CASSYGTGVTDTQYF. The DNA of the CDR3 is TGTGCCAGCAGTTACGGGACAGGGGTCACAGATACGCAGTATTTT.

This clone was seen repeatedly, ten times or more. The chain recombines TRBV9 with TRBJ1-2, with a tentative D call TRBD1 (6 bases). This CDR3 region has 15 residues. Trimming took off 3 bases at V and 7 bases at J, with 19 bases between the two ends. Germline V gene sequence: CDR1 SGDLS, CDR2 YYNGEE. CDR3 in DNA: TGTGCCAGCAGCGGTTCAGGGGTTACCCAATTTGGCTACACCTTC. This gives the protein CASSGSGVTQFGYTF. Based on the CDR3 plus reference TRBV9 and TRBJ1-2, the full variable domain is DSGVTQTPKHLITATGQRVTLRCSPRSGDLSVYWYQQSLDQGLQFLIQYYNGEERAKGNILERFSAQQFPDLHSELNLSSLELGDSALYFCASSGSGVTQFGYTFGSGTRLTVV.

This clone was recorded a few times. The chain links TRBV3-1 (or the pseudogene TRBV3-2) to TRBJ2-1; 9 positions match TRBD2. Germline V gene sequence: CDR1 LGHDT, CDR2 YNNKEL (reference sequence). The CDR3 spans 17 residues. V gave up 2 bases and J gave up 9 bases; unmatched junction bases: 14. The CDR3 sequence is CASSQPVGAGGQVEQFF. CDR3 bases: TGTGCCAGCAGCCAACCGGTGGGGGCGGGAGGGCAGGTTGAGCAGTTCTTC.

The chain combines TRBV13 with TRBJ2-7; a weak D match, TRBD1 (5 bases). Trimming stripped 5 bases from V and 2 bases from J, with 22 bases between. This CDR3 comprises 17 residues. Per the germline V gene, CDR1 is PRHDT and CDR2 is FYEKMQ (reference sequence). The CDR3 DNA follows: TGTGCCAGCAGCCCCGGCGAAAGGGGCCTAGGGGCCTACGAGCAGTACTTC. Translated: CASSPGERGLGAYEQYF.

This chain uses TRBV2 with TRBJ2-1; TRBD2 aligns across 9 bases. Trimming cost V 6 bases and J 5 bases; bases outside gene matches: 14. The CDR3 consists of 17 residues. Germline CDR1 reads SNHLY; CDR2 reads FYNNEI. Here the CDR3 reads CASRPVTRTSADNEQFF. DNA of the CDR3: TGTGCCAGCAGGCCCGTGACGAGGACTAGCGCCGACAATGAGCAGTTCTTC.